The 23 T cell receptor beta chains below come from one sample, sequenced in a study of cytomegalovirus exposure and HLA in healthy donors. Amplification used 60 Vbeta primers and 13 Jbeta primers. Sequenced by immunoSEQ multiplex PCR; TCRdb stores in-frame clones only, minus some. This table has over 130,000 clones, roughly three fifths appearing once. Source material: PBMCs. Every receptor here comes from a woman aged 55-70 years in good health and CMV-seronegative.

This clone showed up just a few times. This chain links TRBV29-1 with TRBJ2-6; D gene ambiguous. The length of the CDR3 is 15 residues. Germline V CDR1 and CDR2: SQVTM, ANQGSEA. Trimming took off 3 bases at V and 0 bases at J, with 9 bases between the two ends. The CDR3 region is CSVEAGTSGANVLTF. CDR3 bases: TGCAGCGTTGAGGCAGGCACCTCTGGGGCCAACGTCCTGACTTTC. The full variable domain, completed using reference TRBV29-1 and TRBJ2-6, is SAVISQKPSRDICQRGTSLTIQCQVDSQVTMMFWYRQQPGQSLTLIATANQGSEATYESGFVIDKFPISRPNLTFSTLTVSNMSPEDSSIYLCSVEAGTSGANVLTFGAGSRLTVL.

A single count supports this clone. The CDR3 loop reads CASSTKGGRTDTQYF. The CDR3 nucleotides are TGTGCCAGCAGCACTAAGGGAGGACGCACAGATACGCAGTATTTT. This chain joins TRBV21-1 and TRBJ2-3; TRBD2, the D gene given by the table, was not confirmed from the DNA. TRBV21-1 is a listed pseudogene. This CDR3 has 15 residues.

CDR3 sequence reads: CASSFSYNEQFF. CDR3 in DNA: TGTGCCAGCAGTTTTAGCTACAATGAGCAGTTCTTC. V gene TRBV27 combines with J gene TRBJ2-1; D remains unclear. This CDR3 spans 12 amino acids. Germline CDR1 and CDR2: MNHEY and SMNVEV (reference sequence). V gave up 3 bases and J gave up 3 bases, with 3 bases separating them.

The chain has TRBV6-1 and TRBJ2-7, with D tentatively TRBD2 (6 bases). The CDR3 is 14 residues long. The germline V gene encodes CDR1 MNHNS and CDR2 SASEGT. V dropped 6 bases and J dropped 2 bases, with 14 bases sitting between them. The CDR3 DNA reads TGTGCCAGCAGCCGGGACTCTGGCCCCTACGAGCAGTACTTC. Translation gives CASSRDSGPYEQYF.

The CDR3 sequence: CASSPSGLGDTQYF. The DNA of the CDR3 is TGTGCCAGCAGCCCCAGCGGGTTGGGAGATACGCAGTATTTT. The V gene is TRBV7-8, the J gene TRBJ2-3, with TRBD2 as a possible D gene (6 bases). This CDR3 comprises 14 residues. The germline gives CDR1 SGHVS, CDR2 FQNEAQ. V lost 5 bases, J lost 5 bases, and 14 bases lay in between.

For this clone: Other DNA sequences in this sample translate to the same CDR3. J is TRBJ1-2 and V is TRBV19; 8 nucleotides match TRBD1. Losses at the gene ends were 10 bases for V and 5 bases for J; bases not matched to a gene: 9. CDR3 size: 13 residues. The germline CDR1 and CDR2 sequences are LNHDA and SQIVND (reference sequence). The CDR3 spells CATSPTGGYGYTF. The CDR3 DNA reads TGTGCCACCTCGCCCACAGGGGGATATGGCTACACCTTC.

The chain joins TRBV28 to TRBJ2-5, with D possibly matching TRBD1 (5 bases). V shed 6 bases and J shed 5 bases, with 7 bases lying between them. Germline CDR1 and CDR2: MDHEN and SYDVKM. The CDR3 spans 11 residues. CDR3: CASRAGETQYF. The CDR3 bases are TGTGCCAGCAGGGCAGGGGAGACCCAGTACTTC.

The chain carries TRBV6-9 and TRBJ2-5, with 13 bases that match TRBD2. V trimming: 6 bases; J trimming: 2 bases; junction bases outside the gene matches: 12. CDR1 and CDR2 (germline): MNHGY, SVAAGI. This CDR3 is built from 18 residues. The CDR3 sequence is CASRKGTSGGEIQETQYF. Written as DNA, the CDR3 is TGTGCCAGCAGGAAAGGTACTAGCGGGGGGGAAATACAAGAGACCCAGTACTTC.

The chain combines TRBV27 with TRBJ2-3; TRBD2 aligns across 13 bases. CDR3 size: 16 residues. The V gene end was trimmed by 8 bases and the J gene end by 9 bases; junction bases not matched to a gene: 14. Germline V gives CDR1 MNHEY, CDR2 SMNVEV (reference sequence). The CDR3 DNA is TGTGCCAGCCGTAGACTAGCGGGGGGCCCGCTCGCGACGCAGTATTTT. Its protein product is CASRRLAGGPLATQYF.

V is TRBV5-1 and J is TRBJ1-5, with D unresolved. Per germline, CDR1 SGHRS and CDR2 YFSETQ. V was clipped by 0 bases and J by 0 bases, with 7 bases between them. The CDR3 has 15 amino acids. The CDR3 loop is CASSLDSYSNQPQHF. In DNA, the CDR3 is TGCGCCAGCAGCTTGGACAGTTATAGCAATCAGCCCCAGCATTTT.

J is TRBJ2-1 and V is TRBV5-4; possible D gene TRBD2, 5 bases. The V gene lost 1 base and the J gene lost 0 bases, with 8 bases spanning the gap. Germline CDR1 reads SGHNT; CDR2 reads YYREEE (reference sequence). The CDR3 sequence is 15 residues long. In DNA form, the CDR3 reads TGTGCCAGCAGCTTGCCGGGGAGCTCCTACAATGAGCAGTTCTTC. Translating gives CASSLPGSSYNEQFF. The complete variable domain, with remaining parts taken from reference TRBV5-4 and TRBJ2-1, reads ETGVTQSPTHLIKTRGQQVTLRCSSQSGHNTVSWYQQALGQGPQFIFQYYREEENGRGNFPPRFSGLQFPNYSSELNVNALELDDSALYLCASSLPGSSYNEQFFGPGTRLTVL.

The chain recombines TRBV5-4 with TRBJ2-3; 10 bases agree with TRBD2. Germline V gene data show CDR1 as SGHNT and CDR2 as YYREEE (reference sequence). Losses at the gene ends were 5 bases for V and 1 base for J; bases not matched to a gene: 4. CDR3 length equals 15 residues. The CDR3 reads CASSTGLAGTDTQYF. The CDR3 DNA is TGTGCCAGCAGTACTGGACTAGCGGGCACAGATACGCAGTATTTT.

The chain carries TRBV29-1 and TRBJ1-1; D is undetermined. Trimming took off 6 bases at V and 5 bases at J, with 19 bases between the two ends. From germline, CDR1 is SQVTM and CDR2 ANQGSEA. This CDR3 is built from 14 residues. In DNA form, the CDR3 reads TGCAGCGTCGACGACGTGCGGGCAGGAACTGAAGCTTTCTTT. This encodes CSVDDVRAGTEAFF.

This clone was detected only once. The rearrangement uses TRBV15 and TRBJ1-3; D is perhaps TRBD1 (5 bases). Germline values: CDR1 LNHNV, CDR2 YYDKDF (reference sequence). V lost 0 bases and J 3 bases, leaving 15 bases between the germline ends. This CDR3 is 17 amino acids long. The CDR3 bases are TGTGCCACCAGCAGAGATTGGGGCCTCTTGGGTGGAAACACCATATATTTT. Translation: CATSRDWGLLGGNTIYF.

The CDR3 DNA reads TGTGCCAGCAGCCAACCGGGACTAGCGGGGAGATTGGGAGATACGCAGTATTTT. Protein: CASSQPGLAGRLGDTQYF. The chain has TRBV5-6 and TRBJ2-3, with 13 positions matching TRBD2. The CDR3 sequence is 18 residues long. J was trimmed by 5 bases and V by 4 bases; bases with no gene match: 13. Germline CDR1 reads SGHDT; CDR2 reads YYEEEE.

The genes are TRBV7-8 and TRBJ2-3; weak D call: TRBD1 (5 bases). The CDR3 sequence is 14 residues long. Germline V gene data show CDR1 as SGHVS and CDR2 as FQNEAQ. The V gene lost 6 bases and the J gene lost 2 bases, with 12 bases spanning the gap. For the CDR3, the DNA is TGTGCCAGCAGACAGGCCCGACCCACAGATACGCAGTATTTT. Encoded protein: CASRQARPTDTQYF. The variable domain in full, completed from reference TRBV7-8 and TRBJ2-3, reads GAGVSQSPRYKVAKRGQDVALRCDPISGHVSLFWYQQALGQGPEFLTYFQNEAQLDKSGLPSDRFFAERPEGSVSTLKIQRTQQEDSAVYLCASRQARPTDTQYFGPGTRLTVL.

CDR3 DNA: TGCGCCAGTAGGACTGTGAACGCGAACACCGGGGAGCTGTTTTTT. It yields the protein CASRTVNANTGELFF. The J gene is TRBJ2-2, the V gene TRBV5-1; possible D gene TRBD2, 5 bases. The V and J ends lost 8 bases and 0 bases respectively, with 14 bases between them. The CDR3 consists of 15 residues. Germline V gives CDR1 SGHRS, CDR2 YFSETQ.

This chain connects TRBV7-2 to TRBJ2-1, with 12 bases that match TRBD2. V was pared by 5 bases and J by 7 bases, with 12 bases of the junction left unmatched. This CDR3 is 17 amino acids long. Germline V CDR1 and CDR2: SGHTA, FQGNSA. CDR3 in DNA: TGTGCCAGCAGCCGCTCCTCACTAGCGGGAGGTTTAAATGAGCAGTTCTTC. Translation: CASSRSSLAGGLNEQFF.

The chain is built from TRBV6-5 and TRBJ1-2, with D possibly matching TRBD1 (5 bases). This CDR3 spans 15 amino acids. Trimming removed 6 bases from V and 4 bases from J, with 18 bases in between. CDR1 and CDR2 (germline): MNHEY, SVGAGI. Here the CDR3 reads CASREVDGDSYGYTF. The CDR3 nucleotides read TGTGCCAGCAGAGAGGTGGACGGTGACAGCTATGGCTACACCTTC.

Points on this clone: A junction end diverges from the germline sequence, so it may reflect a read error. This chain links TRBV7-7 with TRBJ2-7, with 14 bases identical to TRBD2. CDR3 size: 16 residues. Germline V CDR1 and CDR2: SSHAT, FNYEAQ (reference sequence). CDR3 in DNA: TGTGCTAGCAGCTTGACTAGCGGGGGGGCCGGGTACGAGCAGTACTTC. It specifies CASSLTSGGAGYEQYF.

V and J are TRBV28 and TRBJ1-2; possible D gene TRBD1, 5 bases. CDR3 length: 12 residues. Trimming took 3 bases from V and 8 from J, leaving 10 bases between them. Germline lookup yields CDR1 MDHEN and CDR2 SYDVKM. The CDR3 reads CASSLGQAGYTF. CDR3 DNA sequence: TGTGCCAGCAGTTTGGGGCAGGCGGGCTACACCTTC.

The chain recombines TRBV28 with TRBJ2-6; D is perhaps TRBD1 (5 bases). Germline V gene lookup returns CDR1 MDHEN and CDR2 SYDVKM. The V end lost 7 bases, the J end lost 0 bases, and 7 bases lay between the germline ends. CDR3 length: 14 amino acids. CDR3 residues: CASIQDSGANVLTF. The CDR3 DNA is TGTGCCAGCATACAGGACTCTGGGGCCAACGTCCTGACTTTC. The variable domain in full, with the rest retrieved from reference TRBV28 and TRBJ2-6, is DVKVTQSSRYLVKRTGEKVFLECVQDMDHENMFWYRQDPGLGLRLIYFSYDVKMKEKGDIPEGYSVSREKKERFSLILESASTNQTSMYLCASIQDSGANVLTFGAGSRLTVL.

The chain combines TRBV7-8 with TRBJ2-3, with a weak D call TRBD2 (5 bases). The V gene lost 1 base and the J gene lost 6 bases, with 5 bases spanning the gap. The germline gives CDR1 SGHVS, CDR2 FQNEAQ. This CDR3 spans 12 amino acids. The CDR3 DNA follows: TGTGCCAGCAGCTTAGGGAGGGATACGCAGTATTTT. Encoded protein: CASSLGRDTQYF.